The 18 T cell receptor beta chains listed next were all sequenced from one sample in a study of control samples from healthy donors and cancer patients. Using immunoSEQ multiplex PCR, the repertoire was profiled, and TCRdb retains in-frame clones only, with some absent. The table lists around 150,000 clones, roughly 94% of them singletons, with 7.5% to 8.5% in the top ten. The specimen was blood. Every receptor here comes from a middle-aged woman in good health.

The chain joins TRBV27 to TRBJ1-2, with 8 bases matching TRBD1. CDR3 length equals 11 residues. Germline assignment: CDR1 MNHEY and CDR2 SMNVEV (reference sequence). With V trimmed by 9 bases and J by 8 bases, 5 bases remained unmatched. CDR3 nucleotide sequence: TGTGCCAGTAGACAGGGGCGAGGCTACACCTTC. Its protein is CASRQGRGYTF.

This clone was found once. The chain employs TRBV3-1 (or the pseudogene TRBV3-2) and TRBJ2-3; 8 positions match TRBD1. The junction had 5 bases not matched to a gene; V was cut back by 0 bases and J by 3 bases. Germline V gene sequence: CDR1 LGHDT, CDR2 YNNKEL (reference sequence). This CDR3 has 16 residues. This CDR3 is CASSQEWQGATDTQYF. As DNA, the CDR3 is TGTGCCAGCAGCCAAGAGTGGCAGGGGGCAACAGATACGCAGTATTTT.

This chain connects TRBV19 to TRBJ1-1; 8 nucleotides line up with TRBD1. The CDR3 totals 14 residues. The V gene end was trimmed by 7 bases and the J gene end by 3 bases; junction bases not matched to a gene: 7. Germline V gene lookup returns CDR1 LNHDA and CDR2 SQIVND (reference sequence). This CDR3 reads CASTTGQVHTEAFF. The CDR3, as DNA: TGTGCCAGTACCACGGGACAGGTACACACTGAAGCTTTCTTT.

The chain is built from TRBV11-2 and TRBJ1-6, with no clear D. CDR1 and CDR2 from the germline V gene are SGHAT and FQNNGV. Trimming removed 1 base at V and 7 bases at J, with 8 bases between. There are 14 residues in the CDR3. In nucleotides, the CDR3 is TGTGCCAGCAGCTTAGGCCCCCTGAATTCACCCCTCCACTTT. Its translation is CASSLGPLNSPLHF. Full variable domain (missing parts from reference TRBV11-2 and TRBJ1-6): EAGVAQSPRYKIIEKRQSVAFWCNPISGHATLYWYQQILGQGPKLLIQFQNNGVVDDSQLPKDRFSAERLKGVDSTLKIQPAKLEDSAVYLCASSLGPLNSPLHFGNGTRLTVT.

J is TRBJ1-2 and V is TRBV5-1; D is ambiguous. The germline V gene has CDR1 SGHRS and CDR2 YFSETQ. V shed 0 bases and J shed 4 bases, with 10 bases lying between them. The CDR3 is made up of 14 amino acids. Here the CDR3 DNA reads TGCGCCAGCAGCTTGGACGGGAGCCCCTATGGCTACACCTTC. Its translation is CASSLDGSPYGYTF.

The rearrangement uses TRBV5-5 and TRBJ1-4; 7 nucleotides match TRBD1. This CDR3 has 17 residues. Losses at the gene ends were 1 base for V and 0 bases for J; bases not matched to a gene: 6. Germline CDR1 is SGHKS and CDR2 is YYEKEE (reference sequence). The CDR3 reads CASSLSGQRSTNEKLFF. The CDR3 DNA sequence: TGTGCCAGCAGCTTGTCGGGACAGAGGTCAACTAATGAAAAACTGTTTTTT. The full variable domain, with the rest looked up from reference TRBV5-5 and TRBJ1-4, is DAGVTQSPTHLIKTRGQQVTLRCSPISGHKSVSWYQQVLGQGPQFIFQYYEKEERGRGNFPDRFSARQFPNYSSELNVNALLLGDSALYLCASSLSGQRSTNEKLFFGSGTQLSVL.

This clone appeared once. The chain combines TRBV11-3 with TRBJ2-6; weak D call: TRBD1 (5 bases). The germline V gene has CDR1 SGHNT and CDR2 YENEEA. Deletions cut 5 bases from V and 2 bases from J, with 10 bases between. CDR3 length: 15 residues. For the CDR3, the DNA is TGTGCCAGCAGCCCCTCAGGGACTGGGGCCAACGTCCTGACTTTC. The encoded protein is CASSPSGTGANVLTF. Filled out from reference TRBV11-3 and TRBJ2-6, the complete variable domain reads EAGVVQSPRYKIIEKKQPVAFWCNPISGHNTLYWYLQNLGQGPELLIRYENEEAVDDSQLPKDRFSAERLKGVDSTLKIQPAELGDSAVYLCASSPSGTGANVLTFGAGSRLTVL.

The chain has TRBV7-2 and TRBJ1-5; the D is unclear. Looked up from germline, CDR1 is SGHTA and CDR2 is FQGNSA. The CDR3 runs 12 residues. Trimming removed 5 bases at V and 6 bases at J, with 8 bases between. CDR3 nucleotides: TGTGCCAGCAGCAGAGATGGTCAGCCCCAGCATTTT. This encodes CASSRDGQPQHF. Variable domain in full (rest from reference TRBV7-2 and TRBJ1-5): GAGVSQSPSNKVTEKGKDVELRCDPISGHTALYWYRQSLGQGLEFLIYFQGNSAPDKSGLPSDRFSAERTGGSVSTLTIQRTQQEDSAVYLCASSRDGQPQHFGDGTRLSIL.

CDR3 coding DNA: TGTGCCAGCAGTGAGCAGGGAGGCAATCAGCCCCAGCATTTT. Translation gives CASSEQGGNQPQHF. The rearrangement joins TRBV2 to TRBJ1-5; perhaps TRBD1 as D (5 bases). Germline values: CDR1 SNHLY, CDR2 FYNNEI. V was clipped by 3 bases and J by 2 bases, with 8 bases between them. This CDR3 contains 14 residues.

This clone was seen just once. This rearrangement joins TRBV11-2 to TRBJ1-6; D unresolved. Germline assignment: CDR1 SGHAT and CDR2 FQNNGV. This CDR3 contains 14 residues. V lost 0 bases to trimming and J lost 10 bases, with 10 bases between them. CDR3 region: CASSLEFRHSPLHF. The CDR3, as DNA: TGTGCCAGCAGCTTAGAGTTCCGGCACTCACCCCTCCACTTT.

The chain carries TRBV10-3 and TRBJ1-1, with 7 positions matching TRBD1. Germline-derived CDR1 and CDR2 are ENHRY and SYGVKD. The CDR3 extends over 16 amino acids. Unmatched junction bases numbered 9, after V lost 2 bases and J lost 3 bases. CDR3 sequence (DNA): TGTGCCATCAGTGAGACCGGCGACAGGGAAGACACTGAAGCTTTCTTT. It yields the protein CAISETGDREDTEAFF.

This clone appeared a few times. V gene TRBV6-6 combines with J gene TRBJ1-3; D gene uncertain. The CDR3 is made up of 17 amino acids. Trimming cost V 5 bases and J 0 bases, with 17 bases left between them. Germline values: CDR1 MNHNY, CDR2 SVGAGI (reference sequence). Here the CDR3 reads CASSPRPTVFSGNTIYF. CDR3 nucleotides: TGTGCCAGCAGTCCACGCCCTACTGTTTTCTCTGGAAACACCATATATTTT.

This chain links TRBV7-2 with TRBJ2-3, with D perhaps being TRBD1 or TRBD2 (6 bases each). The CDR3 runs to 16 residues. Germline loops: CDR1 SGHTA, CDR2 FQGNSA. V was pared by 5 bases and J by 3 bases, with 18 bases between. CDR3 DNA: TGTGCCAGCAGCCCCCTGGTTGGGGGGCGAACAGATACGCAGTATTTT. It encodes CASSPLVGGRTDTQYF.

The rearrangement joins TRBV12-3 or TRBV12-4 to TRBJ1-1; 7 bases fit TRBD1. V shed 7 bases, J shed 5 bases, and the junction held 7 bases outside the gene matches. The CDR3 is 13 amino acids. CDR3 nucleotides: TGTGCCAGCATGATAGGGGGCTGGACTGAAGCTTTCTTT. Protein: CASMIGGWTEAFF.

V is TRBV10-2 and J is TRBJ2-1; 8 nucleotides line up with TRBD2. CDR1 and CDR2 (germline): WSHSY, SAAADI. The CDR3 has 12 amino acids. The V gene end was trimmed by 6 bases and the J gene end by 7 bases; junction bases not matched to a gene: 2. This chain's CDR3 is CASSGRGNEQFF. In DNA, the CDR3 is TGCGCCAGCAGCGGGAGGGGGAATGAGCAGTTCTTC.

The V and J genes are TRBV25-1 and TRBJ1-3, with no clear D. The CDR3 extends over 14 amino acids. Trimming took off 8 bases at V and 0 bases at J, with 11 bases between the two ends. Per the germline V gene, CDR1 is MGHDK and CDR2 is SYGVNS. CDR3: CASSGNSSGNTIYF. In DNA, the CDR3 is TGTGCCAGCTCCGGAAATTCCTCTGGAAACACCATATATTTT.

This rearrangement joins TRBV7-9 to TRBJ1-5, with 9 positions matching TRBD1. The CDR3 has 14 residues. Trimming cost V 6 bases and J 7 bases; bases outside gene matches: 7. The germline V gene encodes CDR1 SEHNR and CDR2 FQNEAQ (reference sequence). For the CDR3, the DNA is TGTGCCAGCAGGGGGGGACAGGGAGAACAGCCCCAGCATTTT. Translated: CASRGGQGEQPQHF.

The genes are TRBV29-1 and TRBJ1-6; D possibly corresponds to TRBD1 (5 bases). The V gene lost 4 bases and the J gene lost 6 bases, with 10 bases spanning the gap. Germline V lookup: CDR1 SQVTM, CDR2 ANQGSEA. There are 13 residues in the CDR3. CDR3 protein: CSVGEGRNSPLHF. CDR3 coding DNA: TGCAGCGTTGGTGAGGGACGTAATTCACCCCTCCACTTT.